A selection of T cell receptor beta chains follows, all from one sample in a study of control samples from healthy donors and cancer patients. Method: immunoSEQ multiplex PCR; TCRdb's copy keeps in-frame clones and lacks some. The sample contains 110,000 or so clones, about 83% of which appear only once. Sequencing was carried out using blood. The receptors originated from a young man in good health. Each CDR3 is given with its conserved first and last residue. The D gene is left open where the match is weak. The size field is filled for only some rows; it gives once, few, many or a size class.

abundance,d_gene,v_gene,j_gene,CDR3aa
NA,TRBD1,TRBV2,TRBJ1-4,CASSAGTGNNEKLFF
NA,TRBD1,TRBV19,TRBJ1-6,CASSTGVNSPLHF
NA,NA,TRBV19,TRBJ1-3,CATRGPSGNTIYF
NA,NA,TRBV15,TRBJ2-5,CATSINRVGETQYF
NA,TRBD2,TRBV9,TRBJ2-3,CASSGWGLGSDTQYF
NA,NA,TRBV3-1/TRBV3-2,TRBJ1-3,CASSHLLTRPGGPSGNTIYF
NA,NA,TRBV15,TRBJ1-2,CATSRNKGYGYTF
NA,NA,TRBV11-2,TRBJ1-6,CASSLALNSPLHF
few,TRBD2,TRBV7-2,TRBJ2-7,CASSYGGSSYEQYF
once,NA,TRBV19,TRBJ1-1,CASSTGLNTEAFF
few,NA,TRBV6-5,TRBJ1-6,CASSRLGDIPLHF
NA,NA,TRBV5-1,TRBJ1-3,CASSPDFSGNTIYF
NA,NA,TRBV25-1,TRBJ1-3,CASSEPLGGSGNTIYF
NA,TRBD1,TRBV7-9,TRBJ2-7,CASSKTGGSYEQYF
NA,TRBD1,TRBV24-1,TRBJ1-2,CATSEKGQKGYGYTF
NA,NA,TRBV5-1,TRBJ2-5,CASSLVGRPEETQYF
NA,NA,TRBV6-5,TRBJ2-1,CASSYGGASYNEQFF
NA,NA,TRBV6-6,TRBJ1-1,CASSARDPPGAFF
NA,NA,TRBV28,TRBJ2-1,CASRSQFYSYNEQFF
NA,NA,TRBV7-2,TRBJ1-5,CASSFGLNQPQHF
NA,TRBD2,TRBV11-2,TRBJ2-5,CASSILAGDGETQYF
NA,TRBD1,TRBV12-3/TRBV12-4,TRBJ1-1,CASSIKGAEAFF
NA,NA,TRBV5-4,TRBJ1-1,CASSLAQDLNTEAFF
NA,NA,TRBV5-1,TRBJ1-2,CASSVDGAYGYTF
NA,NA,TRBV25-1,TRBJ1-2,CASSDEGYGYTF
NA,NA,TRBV5-1,TRBJ1-1,CASSQGDGDTEAFF
NA,TRBD1,TRBV27,TRBJ2-6,CASSWEQGVVGGANVLTF
NA,NA,TRBV24-1,TRBJ1-3,CATSRYGNTIYF